The next 12 T cell receptor beta chains were all read from a single sample in a study of regulatory T cells in long-lasting Graves disease. Stated time point: persistent/refractory GD, antithyroid drugs over 5 years with positive TRAb. RNA isolated from PBMCs was used to make the TCR library. With iRepertoire HTBI primers and Arm-PCR of CDR3 regions, TCR beta libraries were built. TCRdb redid the calling of the multiplex PCR reads with MiXCR, one entry per CDR3 protein. The repertoire consists of 650,000 to 850,000 distinct CDR3 sequences, with around 30% occurring once and the leading ten covering about 40%. The source material was peripheral blood mononuclear cells (PBMCs), sampled when the disease was refractory, from a patient treated with antithyroid drugs. The receptors originated from a female donor with Graves disease.

This sequence joins TRBV18 and TRBJ2-7; D might be TRBD1 (6 bases). Trimming took off 3 bases at V and 2 bases at J, with 11 bases between the two ends. The CDR3 consists of 14 residues. Germline assignment: CDR1 KGHSH and CDR2 LQKENI. The CDR3 DNA follows: TGTGCCAGCTCACCGAGACAGGCCACCTACGAGCAGTACTTC. It translates to CASSPRQATYEQYF.

This clonotype was observed a handful of times. The gene calls are TRBV5-1 and TRBJ2-7; 7 nucleotides align to TRBD2. The CDR3 totals 15 residues. Germline CDR1 reads SGHRS; CDR2 reads YFSETQ. Germline trimming cut 4 bases from V and 0 bases from J; bases unmatched to any gene: 7. DNA of the CDR3: TGCGCCAGCAGCAGCGGGACTCAAAGCTCCTACGAGCAGTACTTC. Residues: CASSSGTQSSYEQYF.

This clonotype was detected a few times. The CDR3 is CASRTGLPSGYTF. The CDR3 DNA sequence: TGTGCCAGCAGAACCGGGCTTCCGAGTGGCTACACCTTC. The chain is built from TRBV28 and TRBJ1-2; D is unresolved. The germline gives CDR1 MDHEN, CDR2 SYDVKM. This CDR3 spans 13 amino acids. Trimming left V 6 bases short and J 7 bases short, with 15 bases between.

This sequence joins TRBV28 and TRBJ1-6; 7 bases line up with TRBD1. V lost 5 bases to trimming and J lost 0 bases; unmatched junction nucleotides: 25. Germline V gene lookup returns CDR1 MDHEN and CDR2 SYDVKM. The CDR3 sequence is 23 residues long. The CDR3 nucleotides are TGTGCCAGCAGTCCTATGCGGGGGCCGCCGGGGACAGTGGCCAGCTCCTATAATTCACCCCTCCACTTT. This codes for CASSPMRGPPGTVASSYNSPLHF. The variable domain in full, completed from reference TRBV28 and TRBJ1-6, reads DVKVTQSSRYLVKRTGEKVFLECVQDMDHENMFWYRQDPGLGLRLIYFSYDVKMKEKGDIPEGYSVSREKKERFSLILESASTNQTSMYLCASSPMRGPPGTVASSYNSPLHFGNGTRLTVT.

This clonotype appeared a single time. With a much larger clone just one base away, this may be a read error. The V call is TRBV20-1, the J call TRBJ1-2, with TRBD1 matching over 9 bases. V dropped 5 bases and J dropped 4; count of bases not matched to a gene: 14. The CDR3 loop spans 16 amino acids. Per the germline V gene, CDR1 is DFQATT and CDR2 is SNEGSKA (reference sequence). The CDR3 region is CSAPPEGQGKSYGYTF. The CDR3 nucleotides are TGCAGTGCTCCACCCGAGGGACAGGGCAAAAGCTATGGCTACACCTTC.

This clonotype was counted a few times. This chain connects TRBV11-2 to TRBJ2-7; the D gene is possibly TRBD2 (5 bases). Germline assignment: CDR1 SGHAT and CDR2 FQNNGV. The CDR3 has 16 residues. Trimming stripped 1 base from V and 3 bases from J, with 16 bases between. The CDR3: CASSLVSGVGFYEQYF. The CDR3 bases are TGTGCCAGCAGCTTAGTTTCCGGGGTAGGATTCTACGAGCAGTACTTC.

This clonotype was picked up a small number of times. The chain has TRBV6-5 and TRBJ2-5, with D possibly matching TRBD2 (6 bases). The length of the CDR3 is 16 residues. V was trimmed by 2 bases and J by 3 bases, leaving 16 bases between them. The germline gives CDR1 MNHEY, CDR2 SVGAGI. The CDR3 DNA reads as TGTGCCAGCAGTTACCCCCTGGCTAGCGTAAAAGAGACCCAGTACTTC. Translated, it gives CASSYPLASVKETQYF.

This clonotype was seen only a few times. The chain is built from TRBV2 and TRBJ1-6; perhaps TRBD1 as D (5 bases). The CDR3 has 14 amino acids. CDR1 SNHLY and CDR2 FYNNEI come from the germline V gene. Trimming removed 4 bases from V and 7 bases from J, with 11 bases in between. CDR3 protein: CASSVGGRNSPLHF. The DNA of the CDR3 is TGTGCCAGCAGTGTGGGGGGAAGGAATTCACCCCTCCACTTT.

V and J are TRBV12-5 and TRBJ2-2; 7 nucleotides align to TRBD2. J was trimmed by 4 bases and V by 5 bases; bases with no gene match: 22. The CDR3 length is 20 residues. Germline assignment: CDR1 LGHNT and CDR2 FRNRAP. Here the CDR3 DNA reads TGTGCTAGTGGTCCCCCCCTGGGAGTTTCGGCGGGAGATACCACCGGGGAGCTGTTTTTT. Its protein is CASGPPLGVSAGDTTGELFF.

This clonotype was detected only once. The chain uses TRBV19 and TRBJ2-7; D not resolved. Trimming took 9 bases from V and 0 from J, leaving 3 bases between them. Germline assignment: CDR1 LNHDA and CDR2 SQIVND (reference sequence). CDR3 length: 10 amino acids. The CDR3 nucleotides read TGTGCCAGAACCTCCTACGAGCAGTACTTC. Its translation: CARTSYEQYF.

There are a few counts of this clonotype. The chain recombines TRBV6-1 with TRBJ1-6; D ambiguous. Germline-derived CDR1 and CDR2 are MNHNS and SASEGT. V was shortened by 8 bases and J by 0 bases, with 5 bases between the two germline ends. This CDR3 is 13 amino acids long. This CDR3 reads CASGTSYNSPLHF. CDR3 coding DNA: TGTGCCAGCGGCACCTCCTATAATTCACCCCTCCACTTT.

This clonotype has only one observation. This chain uses TRBV5-1 with TRBJ2-1; 8 bases align to TRBD2. CDR1 is SGHRS and CDR2 is YFSETQ in the germline V gene. The length of the CDR3 is 16 residues. J was trimmed by 11 bases and V by 0 bases; bases with no gene match: 13. CDR3 in DNA: TGCGCCAGCAGCTTGGAAAGGACTAGCAGATACATAAAGCAGTTCTTC. Protein: CASSLERTSRYIKQFF.